What follows is one T cell receptor (beta chain) and its context. What it binds is unknown. The data were taken from a study of T cells in Graves' hyperthyroidism and ophthalmopathy. Ophthalmopathy cases met thresholds of Clinical Activity Score at least 3, NOSPECS grade at least 4 and duration under 3 months. Diagnoses were made from clinical symptoms, serum measures (thyroxine and TRAb), thyroid ultrasound and orbital computed tomography. Regions amplified from RNA transcripts were the TCR beta CDR3 regions. A set of HTBI primers served as the primers for a first-round RT-PCR of the TCR CDR3. Via MiXCR, TCRdb re-called the multiplex PCR reads, giving one row per CDR3 protein. This sample yields under 400,000 distinct CDR3 sequences, of which around a sixth are seen a single time; 15% to 17% belongs to the top ten. The study, taken as a whole, reports: Ophthalmopathy was identified by the model a median about 6.4 months ahead of onset. Clonotypes that were expanded in thyroid above 0.001 mostly appeared in blood too.

This TCR was sampled from a woman aged 40 to 55 with Graves' ophthalmopathy. The sequenced material came from blood.

This chain's CDR3 is CASRYSGIYEQYF. As DNA, the CDR3 is TGTGCCAGCAGGTATAGCGGGATCTACGAGCAGTACTTC. V usage is TRBV28 and J usage is TRBJ2-7; 8 positions match TRBD2. The CDR3 covers 13 residues. Germline values: CDR1 MDHEN, CDR2 SYDVKM. Trimming took 6 bases from V and 3 from J; bases not matched to a gene: 4.